This T cell receptor beta chain is drawn from a study of T cell responses to AZD1222 COVID-19 vaccine. This CDR3 has 15 residues. CDR1 and CDR2 (germline): SGHDT, YYEEEE. After removal of 0 bases from V and 7 bases from J, the junction contained 4 bases not matched to a gene. A remark on this clone: The antigen is undetermined.

Data came from immunoSEQ multiplex PCR; TCRdb stores just in-frame clones and leaves some out. Of approximately 90,000 clones listed, roughly 90% were seen once; the top ten hold just over 5.5%. Overall study results and limits: Baseline testing showed seropositivity in only 6 or 7 AZD1222 recipients. With two AZD1222 doses given, Spike-specific TCR breadth and depth both rose. Repertoires were sampled only after the peak T cell response.

Specimen: peripheral blood, collected 28 days after the second AZD1222 dose. This clonotype originated in an adult who received the AZD1222 COVID-19 vaccine. This rearrangement joins TRBV5-6 to TRBJ2-1; 10 bases match TRBD2. The CDR3 DNA sequence: TGTGCCAGCAGCTTGGTAGCGGGGGGCAGGAATGAGCAGTTCTTC. Its protein is CASSLVAGGRNEQFF. Based on the CDR3 plus reference TRBV5-6 and TRBJ2-1, the full variable domain is DAGVTQSPTHLIKTRGQQVTLRCSPKSGHDTVSWYQQALGQGPQFIFQYYEEEERQRGNFPDRFSGHQFPNYSSELNVNALLLGDSALYLCASSLVAGGRNEQFFGPGTRLTVL.